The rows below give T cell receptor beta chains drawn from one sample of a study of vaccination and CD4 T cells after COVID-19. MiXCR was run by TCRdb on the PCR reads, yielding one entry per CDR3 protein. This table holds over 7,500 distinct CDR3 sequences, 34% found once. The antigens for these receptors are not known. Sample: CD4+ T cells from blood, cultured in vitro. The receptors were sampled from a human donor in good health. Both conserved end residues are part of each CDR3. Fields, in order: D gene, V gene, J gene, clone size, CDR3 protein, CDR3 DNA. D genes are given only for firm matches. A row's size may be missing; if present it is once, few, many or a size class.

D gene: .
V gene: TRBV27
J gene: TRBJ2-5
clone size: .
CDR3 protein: CASRSPETQYF
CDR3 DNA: TGTGCCAGCAGGTCCCCGGAGACCCAGTACTTC

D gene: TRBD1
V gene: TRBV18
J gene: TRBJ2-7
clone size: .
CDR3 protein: CASSPGTGAAEQYF
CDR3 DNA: TGTGCCAGCTCACCCGGGACAGGGGCAGCCGAGCAGTACTTC

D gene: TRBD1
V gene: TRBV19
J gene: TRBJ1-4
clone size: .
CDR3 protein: CASSSQGDGEKLFF
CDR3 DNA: TGTGCCAGTAGTTCTCAGGGGGATGGAGAAAAACTGTTTTTT

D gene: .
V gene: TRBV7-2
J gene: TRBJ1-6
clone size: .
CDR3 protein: CASSPGPSSYNSPLHF
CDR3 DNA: TGTGCCAGCAGCCCCGGACCGAGCTCCTATAATTCACCCCTCCACTTT

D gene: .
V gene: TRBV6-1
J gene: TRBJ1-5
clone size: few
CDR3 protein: CASIEGYHSRQPQHF
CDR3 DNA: TGTGCCAGCATTGAAGGTTATCATTCAAGGCAGCCCCAGCATTTT

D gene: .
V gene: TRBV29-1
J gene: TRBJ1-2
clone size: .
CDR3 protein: CSVEPGARGYTF
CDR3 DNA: TGCAGCGTTGAACCGGGGGCGCGCGGCTACACCTTC

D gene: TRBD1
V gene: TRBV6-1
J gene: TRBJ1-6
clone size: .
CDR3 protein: CASSPRSRTGNNSPLHF
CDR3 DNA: TGTGCCAGCAGCCCTCGATCTCGGACAGGGAATAATTCACCCCTCCACTTT

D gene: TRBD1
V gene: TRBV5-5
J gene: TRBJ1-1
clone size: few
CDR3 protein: CASSLLGQGAFF
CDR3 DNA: TGTGCCAGCAGCTTGTTAGGACAGGGGGCTTTCTTT

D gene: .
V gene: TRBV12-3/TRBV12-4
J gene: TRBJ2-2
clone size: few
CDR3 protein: CASSHTGELFF
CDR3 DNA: TGTGCCAGCAGCCACACCGGGGAGCTGTTTTTT

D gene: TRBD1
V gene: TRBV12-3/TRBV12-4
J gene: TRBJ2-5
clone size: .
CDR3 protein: CASSRDRGLETQYF
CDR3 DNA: TGTGCCAGCAGTCGGGACAGGGGCTTAGAGACCCAGTACTTC

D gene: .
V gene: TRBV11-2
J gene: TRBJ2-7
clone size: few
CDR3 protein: CASSLVAESYEQYF
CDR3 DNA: TGTGCCAGCAGCTTAGTGGCGGAGAGCTACGAGCAGTACTTC

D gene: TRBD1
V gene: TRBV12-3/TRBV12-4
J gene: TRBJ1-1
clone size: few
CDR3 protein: CASSLSTGTGAEAFF
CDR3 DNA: TGTGCCAGCAGTTTAAGCACCGGGACAGGGGCTGAAGCTTTCTTT

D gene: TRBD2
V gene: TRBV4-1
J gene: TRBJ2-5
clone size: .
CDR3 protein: CASSRGVAGVQETQYF
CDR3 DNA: TGCGCCAGCAGCCGGGGCGTTGCGGGGGTTCAAGAGACCCAGTACTTC

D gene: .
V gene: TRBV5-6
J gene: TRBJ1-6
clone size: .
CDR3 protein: CASSLVQGRTYNSPLHF
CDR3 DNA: TGTGCCAGCAGCTTGGTGCAGGGACGGACTTATAATTCACCCCTCCACTTT

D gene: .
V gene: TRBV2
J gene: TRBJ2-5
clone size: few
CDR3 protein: CASNTEGETQYF
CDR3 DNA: TGTGCCAGCAATACCGAAGGGGAGACCCAGTACTTC

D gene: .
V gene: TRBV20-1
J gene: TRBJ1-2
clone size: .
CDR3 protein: CSAKFYGYTF
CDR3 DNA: TGCAGTGCTAAGTTTTATGGCTACACCTTC

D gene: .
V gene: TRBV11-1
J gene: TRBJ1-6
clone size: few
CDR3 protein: CASSWEDPRNNSPLHF
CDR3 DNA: TGTGCCAGCAGCTGGGAGGACCCGAGAAATAATTCACCCCTCCACTTT

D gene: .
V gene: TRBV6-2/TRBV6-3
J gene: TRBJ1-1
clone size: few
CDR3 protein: CASNSIPGRGNTEAFF
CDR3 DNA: TGTGCCAGCAACAGCATTCCAGGGAGAGGGAACACTGAAGCTTTCTTT

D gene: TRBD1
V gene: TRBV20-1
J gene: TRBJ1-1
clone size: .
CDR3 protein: CSAYQDRKREAFF
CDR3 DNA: TGCAGTGCCTATCAGGACAGGAAGAGGGAAGCTTTCTTT

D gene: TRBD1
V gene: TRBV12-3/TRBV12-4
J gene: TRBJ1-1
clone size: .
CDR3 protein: CASRALWGQANRAFF
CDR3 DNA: TGTGCCAGCAGGGCACTATGGGGACAGGCGAATCGCGCTTTCTTT

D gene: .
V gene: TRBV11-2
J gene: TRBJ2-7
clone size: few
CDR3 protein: CASSLQWNYEQYF
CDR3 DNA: TGTGCCAGCAGCCTTCAGTGGAACTACGAGCAGTACTTC

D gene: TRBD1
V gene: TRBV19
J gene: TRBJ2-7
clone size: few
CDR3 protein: CASSSKGTGHYEQYF
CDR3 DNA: TGTGCCAGTAGTAGTAAAGGGACAGGACACTACGAGCAGTACTTC

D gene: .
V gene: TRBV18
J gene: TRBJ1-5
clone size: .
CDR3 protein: CASSPGRNQPQHF
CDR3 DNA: TGTGCCAGCTCACCAGGGAGGAATCAGCCCCAGCATTTT

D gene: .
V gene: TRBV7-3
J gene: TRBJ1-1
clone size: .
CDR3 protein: CASSSTRADTEAFF
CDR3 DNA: TGTGCCAGCAGCTCTACCAGGGCAGACACTGAAGCTTTCTTT

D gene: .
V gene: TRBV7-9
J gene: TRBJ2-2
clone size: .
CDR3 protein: CASSRGSNTGELFF
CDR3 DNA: TGTGCCAGCAGCCGGGGTTCGAACACCGGGGAGCTGTTTTTT

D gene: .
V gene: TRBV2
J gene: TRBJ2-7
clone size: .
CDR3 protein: CATRTGAEQYF
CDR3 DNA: TGTGCCACCCGTACCGGAGCCGAGCAGTACTTC

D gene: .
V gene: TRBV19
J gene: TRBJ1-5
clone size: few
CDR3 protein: CASSSGQPYSNQPQHF
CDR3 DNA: TGTGCCAGTAGTTCCGGACAGCCGTATAGCAATCAGCCCCAGCATTTT

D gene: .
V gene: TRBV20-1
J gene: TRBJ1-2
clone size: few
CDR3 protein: CSATNYGYTF
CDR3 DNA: TGCAGTGCCACCAATTATGGCTACACCTTC

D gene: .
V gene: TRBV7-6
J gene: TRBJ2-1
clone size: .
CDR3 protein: CASSLAVTGYNEQFF
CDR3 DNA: TGTGCCAGCAGCTTAGCGGTTACGGGGTACAATGAGCAGTTCTTC

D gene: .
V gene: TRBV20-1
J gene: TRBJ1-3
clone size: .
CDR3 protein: CSARDLVGGNTIYF
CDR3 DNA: TGCAGTGCTAGAGATCTTGTGGGCGGAAACACCATATATTTT

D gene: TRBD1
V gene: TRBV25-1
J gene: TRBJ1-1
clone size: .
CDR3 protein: CASSRTGSMNTEAFF
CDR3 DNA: TGTGCCAGCTCTAGGACAGGGTCCATGAACACTGAAGCTTTCTTT